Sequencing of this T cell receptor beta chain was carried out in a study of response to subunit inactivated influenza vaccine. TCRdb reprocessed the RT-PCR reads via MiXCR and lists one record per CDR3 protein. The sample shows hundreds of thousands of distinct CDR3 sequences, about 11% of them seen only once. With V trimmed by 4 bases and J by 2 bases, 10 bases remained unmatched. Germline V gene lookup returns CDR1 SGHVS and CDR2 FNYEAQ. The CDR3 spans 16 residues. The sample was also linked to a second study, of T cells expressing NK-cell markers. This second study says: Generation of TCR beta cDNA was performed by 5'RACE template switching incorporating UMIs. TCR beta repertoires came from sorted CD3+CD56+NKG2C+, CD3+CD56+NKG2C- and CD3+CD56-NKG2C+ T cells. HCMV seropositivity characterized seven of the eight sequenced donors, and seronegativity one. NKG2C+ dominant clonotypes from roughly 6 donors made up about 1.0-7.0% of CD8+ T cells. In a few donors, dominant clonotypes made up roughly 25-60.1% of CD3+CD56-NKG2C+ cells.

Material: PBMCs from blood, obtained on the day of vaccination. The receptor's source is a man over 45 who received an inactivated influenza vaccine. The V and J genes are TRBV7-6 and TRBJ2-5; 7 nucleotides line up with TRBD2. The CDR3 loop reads CASSSWSSGSQETQYF. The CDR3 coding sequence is TGTGCCAGCAGCTCTTGGAGTAGCGGGTCACAAGAGACCCAGTACTTC.